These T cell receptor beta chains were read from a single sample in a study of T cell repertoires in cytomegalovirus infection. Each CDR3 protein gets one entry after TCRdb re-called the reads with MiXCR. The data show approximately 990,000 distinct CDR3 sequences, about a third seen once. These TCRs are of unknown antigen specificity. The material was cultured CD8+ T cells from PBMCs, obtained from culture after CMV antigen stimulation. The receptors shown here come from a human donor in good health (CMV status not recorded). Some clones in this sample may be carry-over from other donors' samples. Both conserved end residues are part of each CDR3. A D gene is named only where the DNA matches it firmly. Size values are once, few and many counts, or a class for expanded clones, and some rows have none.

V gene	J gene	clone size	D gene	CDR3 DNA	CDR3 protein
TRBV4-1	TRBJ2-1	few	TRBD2	TGCGCCAGCAGCCAAACCCTAGGGCGGGGGGGCCAGGAGGATGAGCAGTTCTTC	CASSQTLGRGGQEDEQFF
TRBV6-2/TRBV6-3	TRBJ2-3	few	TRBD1	TGTGCCAGCGGCAACTTTCCGGGACAGGGGACTGATACGCAGTATTTT	CASGNFPGQGTDTQYF
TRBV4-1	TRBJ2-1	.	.	TGCGCCAGCAGCCAAGAGGCACGTGGCGGCAATGAGCAGTTCTTC	CASSQEARGGNEQFF
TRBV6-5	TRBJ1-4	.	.	TGTGCCAGCAGCCAAGACAGGCTTGGTGAAAAACTGTTTTTT	CASSQDRLGEKLFF
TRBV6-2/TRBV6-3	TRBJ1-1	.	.	TGTGCCAGCAGTTACTCGATCGGCGACACTGAAGCTTTCTTT	CASSYSIGDTEAFF
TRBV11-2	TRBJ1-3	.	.	TGTGCCAGCAGATTCCATCAGGGGCTTTCTGGAAACACCATATATTTT	CASRFHQGLSGNTIYF
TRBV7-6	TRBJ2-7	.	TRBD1	TGTGCCAGCAGCTCGGGACAGGGGGTCGACGAGCAGTACTTC	CASSSGQGVDEQYF
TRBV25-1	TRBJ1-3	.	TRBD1	TGTGCCAGCAGCTCAAGGACAGGAGGAAACACCATATATTTT	CASSSRTGGNTIYF
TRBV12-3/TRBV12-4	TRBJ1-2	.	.	TGTGCCAGCAGTGAAGTCGGGTCAGGGAGTCGAGGCTACACCTTC	CASSEVGSGSRGYTF
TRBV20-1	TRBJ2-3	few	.	TGCAGTGCTAGATGGGGGGGCGGCACAGATACGCAGTATTTT	CSARWGGGTDTQYF
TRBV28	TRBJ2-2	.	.	TGTGCCAGCAGTTCCGGCCGGGTCGACACCGGGGAGCTGTTTTTT	CASSSGRVDTGELFF
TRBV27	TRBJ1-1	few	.	TGTGCCAGCAGTTTCGGTGGTACAGGGATTACTGAAGCTTTCTTT	CASSFGGTGITEAFF
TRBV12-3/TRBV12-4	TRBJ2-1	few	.	TGTGCCAGCAGCCCCGGACGGCTAGAGCAGTTCTTC	CASSPGRLEQFF
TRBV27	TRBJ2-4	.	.	TGTGCCAGCAGTCCTTGGCGCTCGCAAAAAAACATTCAGTACTTC	CASSPWRSQKNIQYF
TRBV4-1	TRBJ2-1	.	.	TGCGCCAGCAGCCAAGATTTCGCGCAGGGTCCTAGCAATGAGCAGTTCTTC	CASSQDFAQGPSNEQFF
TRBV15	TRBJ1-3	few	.	TGTGCCACCAGCAGAGTAGAAGGACCGTGGGGAAACACCATATATTTT	CATSRVEGPWGNTIYF
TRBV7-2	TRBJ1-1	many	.	TGTGCCAGCAGCCTCTCTCCTCTAGGATCTTACATGAACACTGAAGCTTTCTTT	CASSLSPLGSYMNTEAFF
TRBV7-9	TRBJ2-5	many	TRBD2	TGTGCCAGCAGCTCGCGACTAGCGGGGGCCGGGGAGACCCAGTACTTC	CASSSRLAGAGETQYF
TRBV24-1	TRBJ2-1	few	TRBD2	TGTGCCACCAGTGAGGGGACTAGGAAAAACCCCTACAATGAGCAGTTCTTC	CATSEGTRKNPYNEQFF
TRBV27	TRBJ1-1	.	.	TGTGCCAGCAGTTACGGGACATACGCTTTCTTT	CASSYGTYAFF
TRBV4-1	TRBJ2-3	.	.	TGCGCCAGCAGCCAGGGACACCTTCCCACAGATACGCAGTATTTT	CASSQGHLPTDTQYF